The 27 T cell receptor beta chains below all came from one sample that was sequenced in a study of cytomegalovirus exposure and HLA in healthy donors. The PCR used 60 Vbeta and 13 Jbeta primers. The protocol was immunoSEQ multiplex PCR, while the TCRdb copy is restricted to in-frame clones and leaves out a portion. Of approximately 140,000 clones in the sample, around 78% were seen once. Sequencing was performed on PBMCs. These receptors were taken from a woman aged 40 to 50 in good health and CMV-seronegative.

The table lists this clone with a few counts. The chain joins TRBV27 to TRBJ2-2; 9 bases are shared with TRBD1. Germline V gene data show CDR1 as MNHEY and CDR2 as SMNVEV (reference sequence). This CDR3 has 15 residues. Trimming took 4 bases from V and 7 from J; bases not matched to a gene: 7. CDR3 amino acids: CASSYGTGMDGELFF. CDR3 bases: TGTGCCAGCAGTTATGGGACAGGGATGGACGGGGAGCTGTTTTTT.

This clone was seen only once. The rearrangement links TRBV28 to TRBJ2-5; TRBD2 agrees at 11 bases. Germline assignment: CDR1 MDHEN and CDR2 SYDVKM. V shed 7 bases and J 2 bases; nucleotides not matched to a gene: 6. The CDR3 consists of 15 residues. The DNA of the CDR3 is TGTGCCAGCACCGCCCTAGCGGGAGGACAAGAGACCCAGTACTTC. This translates into CASTALAGGQETQYF.

The rearrangement joins TRBV19 to TRBJ2-1; 10 bases match TRBD1. This CDR3 region has 13 residues. Trimming at V came to 6 bases and at J to 7 bases, leaving 3 bases not matched to a gene. Germline V gene sequence: CDR1 LNHDA, CDR2 SQIVND (reference sequence). The CDR3 reads CASRTGGLNEQFF. CDR3 nucleotides: TGTGCCAGTAGGACAGGGGGCCTAAATGAGCAGTTCTTC.

The chain links TRBV19 to TRBJ2-7, with TRBD2 matching 11 bases. Germline CDR1 is LNHDA and CDR2 is SQIVND (reference sequence). Germline trimming cut 6 bases from V and 0 bases from J; bases unmatched to any gene: 4. The CDR3 covers 15 residues. CDR3 sequence reads: CASRHTSGSSYEQYF. In DNA form, the CDR3 reads TGTGCCAGTAGGCATACTAGCGGGAGCTCCTACGAGCAGTACTTC.

The chain carries TRBV28 and TRBJ1-6, with a tentative D call TRBD1 (5 bases). Germline V gene sequence: CDR1 MDHEN, CDR2 SYDVKM. V lost 4 bases and J lost 1, with 8 bases in between. This CDR3 has 15 residues. The CDR3 sequence: CASSSGFSYNSPLHF. DNA for the CDR3: TGTGCCAGCAGTTCAGGGTTTTCCTATAATTCACCCCTCCACTTT.

The J gene is TRBJ2-2, the V gene TRBV7-7; possible D gene TRBD1, 6 bases. The CDR3 extends over 13 amino acids. Germline values: CDR1 SSHAT, CDR2 FNYEAQ (reference sequence). V lost 4 bases and J 7 bases, leaving 10 bases between the germline ends. CDR3 DNA: TGTGCCAGCAGCTGGAACAGGGTCGGGGAGCTGTTTTTT. Its translation: CASSWNRVGELFF. The variable domain in full, completed from reference TRBV7-7 and TRBJ2-2, reads GAGVSQSPRYKVTKRGQDVTLRCDPISSHATLYWYQQALGQGPEFLTYFNYEAQPDKSGLPSDRFSAERPEGSISTLTIQRTEQRDSAMYRCASSWNRVGELFFGEGSRLTVL.

J is TRBJ2-1 and V is TRBV6-6; 7 bases are a match to TRBD2. Germline values: CDR1 MNHNY, CDR2 SVGAGI (reference sequence). V shed 2 bases and J 5 bases; nucleotides not matched to a gene: 0. The CDR3 extends over 13 amino acids. CDR3 sequence: CASSYGGDNEQFF. CDR3 DNA sequence: TGTGCCAGCAGTTACGGGGGGGACAATGAGCAGTTCTTC.

V is TRBV28 and J is TRBJ1-5; TRBD1 aligns across 7 bases. CDR1 is MDHEN, CDR2 SYDVKM, per germline. Trimming cost V 4 bases and J 5 bases; bases outside gene matches: 5. CDR3 length: 14 residues. CDR3 sequence: CASSSGTEDQPQHF. For the CDR3, the DNA is TGTGCCAGCAGTTCAGGGACAGAGGATCAGCCCCAGCATTTT.

This chain connects TRBV7-9 to TRBJ2-7, with 8 bases matching TRBD1. Per the germline V gene, CDR1 is SEHNR and CDR2 is FQNEAQ (reference sequence). With V trimmed by 3 bases and J by 6 bases, 7 bases remained unmatched. The CDR3 runs to 14 residues. The CDR3 region is CASSLGQGALEQYF. Here the CDR3 DNA reads TGTGCCAGCAGCTTGGGGCAGGGGGCGCTCGAGCAGTACTTC. Full variable domain (rest looked up from reference TRBV7-9 and TRBJ2-7): DTGVSQNPRHKITKRGQNVTFRCDPISEHNRLYWYRQTLGQGPEFLTYFQNEAQLEKSRLLSDRFSAERPKGSFSTLEIQRTEQGDSAMYLCASSLGQGALEQYFGPGTRLTVT.

The chain is built from TRBV28 and TRBJ2-7; TRBD1 matches at 7 bases. CDR3 length: 14 amino acids. Per the germline V gene, CDR1 is MDHEN and CDR2 is SYDVKM. J lost 3 bases, V lost 6 bases, and 8 bases had no gene match. The CDR3 region has the DNA TGTGCCAGCAGCCTCTCACAGGGGATCTACGAGCAGTACTTC. It yields the protein CASSLSQGIYEQYF.

The chain employs TRBV14 and TRBJ2-7, with D maybe TRBD2 (5 bases). V was cut by 2 bases and J by 0 bases, with 11 bases left in between. Germline CDR1 is SGHDN and CDR2 is FVKESK. The CDR3 length is 15 residues. CDR3 residues: CASSQSMGSSYEQYF. CDR3 DNA sequence: TGTGCCAGCAGCCAATCGATGGGGAGCTCCTACGAGCAGTACTTC. Drawing the rest from reference TRBV14 and TRBJ2-7, the complete variable domain is EAGVTQFPSHSVIEKGQTVTLRCDPISGHDNLYWYRRVMGKEIKFLLHFVKESKQDESGMPNNRFLAERTGGTYSTLKVQPAELEDSGVYFCASSQSMGSSYEQYFGPGTRLTVT.

The sample holds one count of this clone. The chain has TRBV6-5 and TRBJ1-1; a weak D match, TRBD1 (6 bases). This CDR3 has 14 amino acids. The germline V and J ends were trimmed by 7 bases and 3 bases, with 15 bases remaining between them. Germline CDR1 is MNHEY and CDR2 is SVGAGI. CDR3 protein: CASNRGAPDTEAFF. CDR3 coding DNA: TGTGCCAGCAATCGGGGGGCGCCGGACACTGAAGCTTTCTTT.

The CDR3 reads CASSVGGGLAGGTDTQYF. The CDR3 nucleotides are TGTGCCAGCAGCGTAGGAGGAGGACTAGCGGGAGGGACAGATACGCAGTATTTT. The rearrangement uses TRBV9 and TRBJ2-3; TRBD2 agrees at 15 bases. The CDR3 loop spans 18 amino acids. The junction had 5 bases not matched to a gene; V was cut back by 0 bases and J by 3 bases. The germline gives CDR1 SGDLS, CDR2 YYNGEE.

CDR3 bases: TGTGCCAGCAGTTTACGGGGATTGGGTCAGCCCCAGCATTTT. Protein product: CASSLRGLGQPQHF. This chain links TRBV27 with TRBJ1-5; D ambiguous. Trimming removed 2 bases at V and 6 bases at J, with 11 bases between. CDR1 is MNHEY, CDR2 SMNVEV, per germline (reference sequence). The CDR3 loop spans 14 amino acids.

The chain recombines TRBV6-6 with TRBJ1-4; D not resolved. This CDR3 has 13 amino acids. Germline V gene data show CDR1 as MNHNY and CDR2 as SVGAGI (reference sequence). V was cut by 7 bases and J by 0 bases, with 6 bases left in between. The CDR3 nucleotides are TGTGCCAGCACCAGATCAACTAATGAAAAACTGTTTTTT. This encodes CASTRSTNEKLFF.

The chain combines TRBV5-3 with TRBJ1-1; unclear D gene. TRBV5-3 is labeled an ORF, and its function is uncertain. V was shortened by 0 bases and J by 7 bases, with 19 bases between the two germline ends. CDR3 length: 16 residues. CDR3 in DNA: TGTGCCAGAAGCTTGGCCGACTACAGCGTAAACTTTGAAGCTTTCTTT. It codes for CARSLADYSVNFEAFF.

CDR3 bases: TGTGCCAGTAGTATAGTGAGCGGGGGCCTTTACGAGCAGTACTTC. Its protein is CASSIVSGGLYEQYF. V is TRBV19 and J is TRBJ2-7; 8 bases match TRBD2. The ends lost 1 base at V and 4 bases at J; junction bases unmatched: 6. The CDR3 length is 15 residues. The germline CDR1 and CDR2 sequences are LNHDA and SQIVND (reference sequence).

As concerns this clone: Its ends do not fully match the called genes, so a read error is possible. The chain carries TRBV10-3 and TRBJ2-6, with 9 bases matching TRBD1. This CDR3 comprises 22 residues. CDR1 and CDR2 from the germline V gene are ENHRY and SYGVKD. This chain's CDR3 is CAIRYGGDLSQGAGSGANGLTF. The CDR3 region has the DNA TGTGCCATCCGCTATGGGGGAGACCTTTCACAGGGGGCGGGCTCTGGGGCCAACGGCCTGACTTTC.

The rearrangement uses TRBV5-1 and TRBJ2-3; TRBD2 matches 12 bases. Looked up from germline, CDR1 is SGHRS and CDR2 is YFSETQ. J lost 5 bases, V lost 3 bases, and 7 bases had no gene match. CDR3 size: 16 residues. CDR3 region: CASSYASGGAVDTQYF. Written as DNA, the CDR3 is TGCGCCAGCAGCTATGCTAGCGGGGGGGCCGTAGATACGCAGTATTTT. The variable domain in full, completed from reference TRBV5-1 and TRBJ2-3, reads KAGVTQTPRYLIKTRGQQVTLSCSPISGHRSVSWYQQTPGQGLQFLFEYFSETQRNKGNFPGRFSGRQFSNSRSEMNVSTLELGDSALYLCASSYASGGAVDTQYFGPGTRLTVL.

This chain connects TRBV6-1 to TRBJ1-2, with TRBD1 as a possible D gene (6 bases). The CDR3 consists of 14 residues. Germline CDR1 and CDR2: MNHNS and SASEGT. The V end was cut by 6 bases, the J end by 4 bases, with 15 bases between. The CDR3 loop is CASSRTERTYGYTF. DNA of the CDR3: TGTGCCAGCAGCCGGACAGAAAGAACCTATGGCTACACCTTC.

CDR3 protein: CSVDFWKQQGAAGANVLTF. The DNA of the CDR3 is TGCAGCGTTGATTTTTGGAAGCAACAGGGGGCAGCTGGGGCCAACGTCCTGACTTTC. This chain uses TRBV29-1 with TRBJ2-6, with 9 bases lining up with TRBD1. V was pared by 3 bases and J by 2 bases, with 14 bases of the junction left unmatched. Per germline, CDR1 SQVTM and CDR2 ANQGSEA. This CDR3 is built from 19 residues.

The chain links TRBV5-4 to TRBJ2-2; maybe TRBD2 (6 bases). The CDR3 is 16 residues long. Looked up from germline, CDR1 is SGHNT and CDR2 is YYREEE (reference sequence). Trimming stripped 1 base from V and 2 bases from J, with 12 bases between. The CDR3 bases are TGTGCCAGCAGCTTGAACGGGGGTCTCAACACCGGGGAGCTGTTTTTT. Its translation is CASSLNGGLNTGELFF. Filled out from reference TRBV5-4 and TRBJ2-2, the complete variable domain reads ETGVTQSPTHLIKTRGQQVTLRCSSQSGHNTVSWYQQALGQGPQFIFQYYREEENGRGNFPPRFSGLQFPNYSSELNVNALELDDSALYLCASSLNGGLNTGELFFGEGSRLTVL.

The chain joins TRBV2 to TRBJ1-4, with D unclear. The CDR3 is made up of 10 amino acids. Germline CDR1 SNHLY, CDR2 FYNNEI. V lost 6 bases and J 8 bases, leaving 4 bases between the germline ends. CDR3 in DNA: TGTGCCAGCAGAGCCGAAAAACTGTTTTTT. Its protein is CASRAEKLFF.

This clone was counted a few times. At one of its ends the junction is not consistent with the germline gene, which may arise from a read error. The chain carries TRBV7-9 and TRBJ2-4; TRBD2 might be the D (6 bases). Germline CDR1 SEHNR, CDR2 FQNEAQ (reference sequence). This CDR3 region has 15 residues. The CDR3 DNA reads as TGTGCCAGCAGGCGGGATTCTTGGACCAAAAACAGTCAGTACTTC. It yields the protein CASRRDSWTKNSQYF.

This chain connects TRBV28 to TRBJ1-4, with no clear D. Per the germline V gene, CDR1 is MDHEN and CDR2 is SYDVKM. The CDR3 has 15 amino acids. The ends were cut back, 5 bases at V and 8 bases at J, with 18 bases in the middle. The CDR3 nucleotides read TGTGCCAGCAGTCACAGACTCCCGGAGGGCGAAAAACTGTTTTTT. Amino acid sequence: CASSHRLPEGEKLFF.

The chain joins TRBV7-8 to TRBJ1-1, with 7 bases fitting TRBD1. Per germline, CDR1 SGHVS and CDR2 FQNEAQ. With 8 bases clipped from V and 3 bases from J, the junction kept 9 bases outside the gene matches. CDR3 length: 14 amino acids. As DNA, the CDR3 is TGTGCCAGCCAGACAGGGTATAGGGACACTGAAGCTTTCTTT. Protein sequence: CASQTGYRDTEAFF.

V and J are TRBV4-2 and TRBJ2-1, with D perhaps TRBD1 (6 bases). Trimming cost V 3 bases and J 6 bases, with 15 bases left between them. The germline gives CDR1 LGHNA, CDR2 YNFKEQ. The CDR3 has 15 amino acids. The CDR3 is CASSHDRSGGNEQFF. The DNA for the CDR3 is TGTGCCAGCAGCCACGACAGGTCGGGTGGCAATGAGCAGTTCTTC.